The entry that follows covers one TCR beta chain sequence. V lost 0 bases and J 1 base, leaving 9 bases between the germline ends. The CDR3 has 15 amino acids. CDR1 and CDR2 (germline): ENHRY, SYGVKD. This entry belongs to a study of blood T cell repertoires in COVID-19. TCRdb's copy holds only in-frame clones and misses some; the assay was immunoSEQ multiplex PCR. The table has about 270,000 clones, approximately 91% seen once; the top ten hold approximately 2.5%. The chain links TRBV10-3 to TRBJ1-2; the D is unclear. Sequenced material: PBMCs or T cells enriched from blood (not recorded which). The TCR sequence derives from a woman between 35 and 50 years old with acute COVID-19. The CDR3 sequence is CAISESPGYNYGYTF. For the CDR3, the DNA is TGTGCCATCAGTGAGTCGCCCGGTTATAACTATGGCTACACCTTC.